A selection of T cell receptor beta chains follows, all from one sample in a study of blood T cell repertoires in COVID-19. Measured with immunoSEQ multiplex PCR; TCRdb has only the in-frame clones, and not every one. This sample has 87,000 or so clones, with about 82% found just once. Sample: peripheral blood. The receptors shown here come from a woman aged 80 or over in a cohort sampled during active or convalescent COVID-19. Both conserved end residues are part of each CDR3. The D gene is left open where the match is weak. Clone size is shown for a subset of rows, as once, few, many or a class of expanded clone.

>.|few|TRBJ2-2|TRBV2
TGTGCCAGCAGTGACGTTATGGGGGGATCGACGGTGAACACCGGGGAGCTGTTTTTT
CASSDVMGGSTVNTGELFF
>.|.|TRBJ1-2|TRBV18
TGTGCCAGCTCACCAGACAAAAACTATGGCTACACCTTC
CASSPDKNYGYTF
>TRBD1|.|TRBJ1-5|TRBV30
TGTGCCTGGAGTGCCGGACAGGGCGGCAATCAGCCCCAGCATTTT
CAWSAGQGGNQPQHF
>TRBD2|.|TRBJ2-1|TRBV7-2
TGTGCCAGCAGGACTTCCTCCGGAGCGGGAGGGCCTCACAATGAGCAGTTCTTC
CASRTSSGAGGPHNEQFF
>TRBD2|.|TRBJ2-1|TRBV7-7
TGTGCTAGCAGCCCCGGCCGACTAGCGGGTAGATACAATGAGCAGTTCTTC
CASSPGRLAGRYNEQFF
>TRBD2|.|TRBJ2-7|TRBV6-1
TGTGCCAGCAGTGATTTGACTAGCGGGAGTCTGAGTTTGTACGAGCAGTACTTC
CASSDLTSGSLSLYEQYF
>.|.|TRBJ1-5|TRBV29-1
TGCAGCGTTCCAGAAGGGGGATCAGGCAATCAGCCCCAGCATTTT
CSVPEGGSGNQPQHF
>TRBD2|.|TRBJ2-1|TRBV6-6
TGTGCCAGCAGTGCGGGGGGGACCTACAATGAGCAGTTCTTC
CASSAGGTYNEQFF
>.|.|TRBJ1-2|TRBV14
TGTGCCAGCAGCCAACAACAGGGAGCCTATGGCTACACCTTC
CASSQQQGAYGYTF
>.|.|TRBJ1-1|TRBV6-6
TGTGCCAGCAGTTACAGGGGTGGAGATGAAGCTTTCTTT
CASSYRGGDEAFF
>.|.|TRBJ2-7|TRBV28
TGTGCCAGCAGTTTACCCGGGACTGTCAGCTCCTACGAGCAGTACTTC
CASSLPGTVSSYEQYF
>TRBD2|.|TRBJ2-1|TRBV5-1
TGCGCCAGCAGCTCATCCGGGACTAGCGGGAGCTCCTACAATGAGCAGTTCTTC
CASSSSGTSGSSYNEQFF
>.|.|TRBJ2-7|TRBV29-1
TGCAGCGCAGCACCGGGACAAAGTTACGAGCAGTACTTC
CSAAPGQSYEQYF
>.|.|TRBJ1-2|TRBV3-1/TRBV3-2
TGTGCCAGCTCCCCGGGGGGCAGTAACTATGGCTACACCTTC
CASSPGGSNYGYTF
>.|few|TRBJ1-2|TRBV12-3/TRBV12-4
TGTGCCAGCAGCCGAGCCATGTATGGCTACACCTTC
CASSRAMYGYTF
>.|.|TRBJ1-1|TRBV27
TGTGCCAGCAGCCGTCTGGGGGCCTCTTACACTGAAGCTTTCTTT
CASSRLGASYTEAFF
>TRBD1|once|TRBJ1-5|TRBV20-1
TGCAGTGCTAGTGCCGGGACAGGGGGCCGCCAGCCCCAGCATTTT
CSASAGTGGRQPQHF
>TRBD1|.|TRBJ2-3|TRBV7-3
TGTGCCAGCAGCACCGGGACAGGGTTAGCAGATACGCAGTATTTT
CASSTGTGLADTQYF
>.|.|TRBJ1-6|TRBV6-2/TRBV6-3
TGTGCCAGCAGTTACTCCCGGGACTCGAGCTCCTATAATTCACCCCTCCACTTT
CASSYSRDSSSYNSPLHF
>TRBD2|.|TRBJ2-3|TRBV14
TGTGCCAGCAGCCAAGATTTTAGCGGGAGGGGAGCAGATACGCAGTATTTT
CASSQDFSGRGADTQYF
>TRBD2|.|TRBJ2-3|TRBV7-8
TGTGCCAGCAGCTTATCCCCTAGCGGGACAGATACGCAGTATTTT
CASSLSPSGTDTQYF
>.|.|TRBJ1-2|TRBV19
TGTGCCAGTAGTATACCAGGGAACTATGGCTACACCTTC
CASSIPGNYGYTF
>.|.|TRBJ2-2|TRBV5-1
TGCGCCAGCAGCTTGACAGAACGCGGGGAGCTGTTTTTT
CASSLTERGELFF
>.|.|TRBJ2-7|TRBV7-7
TGTGCTAGCAGCTTAGATTCGGTGTCGGGAGAGCAGTACTTC
CASSLDSVSGEQYF
>TRBD1|once|TRBJ1-5|TRBV27
TGTGCCAGCAGACGGACAGGGTTTAATCAGCCCCAGCATTTT
CASRRTGFNQPQHF
>TRBD2|.|TRBJ2-7|TRBV27
TGTGCCAGCAGTTCCCAATTACTAGCGGGAGTTTACGAGCAGTACTTC
CASSSQLLAGVYEQYF
>TRBD1|.|TRBJ1-4|TRBV15
TGTGCCACCAGCAGAGACAGGGGGAGTGAAAAACTGTTTTTT
CATSRDRGSEKLFF
>TRBD1|.|TRBJ2-7|TRBV19
TGTGCCAGTACTTCCGACAGGGCCGAGCAGTACTTC
CASTSDRAEQYF
>TRBD1|.|TRBJ2-3|TRBV5-4
TGTGCCACCCGGGACAGGGTTGCGGATACGCAGTATTTT
CATRDRVADTQYF
>TRBD1|.|TRBJ1-2|TRBV6-5
TGTGCCAGCAGTTACTATGGGACAGGGGGCGGCTATGGCTACACCTTC
CASSYYGTGGGYGYTF
>.|.|TRBJ1-6|TRBV5-5
TGTGCCAGCAGCTTGGAGGGCAGGGCCAGCTCCTATAATTCACCCCTCCACTTT
CASSLEGRASSYNSPLHF
>TRBD1|.|TRBJ1-1|TRBV5-4
TGTGCCAGCAGCTTTCCAGGGGGTGGGTTGATGAACACTGAAGCTTTCTTT
CASSFPGGGLMNTEAFF
>.|.|TRBJ2-1|TRBV7-2
TGTGCCAGCAGCTTAGATAGCCTGCAGTTCTTC
CASSLDSLQFF
>TRBD1|.|TRBJ1-1|TRBV3-1/TRBV3-2
TGTGCCAGCAGCCAAGGGGGGCAGGGGGCCGGTGAAGCTTTCTTT
CASSQGGQGAGEAFF
>TRBD1|.|TRBJ2-3|TRBV27
TGTGCCAGCAGGGATCGAGGGCACAGGGGGCCCCGCACAGATACGCAGTATTTT
CASRDRGHRGPRTDTQYF
>.|.|TRBJ2-1|TRBV5-1
TGCGCCAGCAGCCCGGGGGACTTGGGCTCCTACAATGAGCAGTTCTTC
CASSPGDLGSYNEQFF
>TRBD2|few|TRBJ2-7|TRBV9
TGTGCCAGCAGCCCGAGGACTAGCGGATACGAGCAGTACTTC
CASSPRTSGYEQYF
>.|.|TRBJ1-4|TRBV2
TGTGCCAGCAGTGAAAGGGGCCTGAAACTGTTTTTT
CASSERGLKLFF
>.|.|TRBJ2-2|TRBV6-6
TGTGCCAGCAGACCGGCAGGTGGTGCCGGGGAGCTGTTTTTT
CASRPAGGAGELFF
>.|.|TRBJ2-3|TRBV11-2
TGTGCCAGCAGCCCAAGGGGGAAGTCTAGCACAGATACGCAGTATTTT
CASSPRGKSSTDTQYF
>TRBD2|.|TRBJ2-1|TRBV27
TGTGCCGTCAGCCGGGGGGGGTCCTACAATGAGCAGTTCTTC
CAVSRGGSYNEQFF
>TRBD1|.|TRBJ2-1|TRBV11-3
TGTGCCAGCAGCAGGTGGGGGACAGGGGGCCTTGAGCAGTTCTTC
CASSRWGTGGLEQFF
>.|.|TRBJ2-2|TRBV11-2
TGTGCCAGCAGCTTATCCGGGTACACCGGGGAGCTGTTTTTT
CASSLSGYTGELFF
>.|.|TRBJ1-4|TRBV6-5
TGTGCCAGCAGTTACTCGAAAGAGGAAAAACTGTTTTTT
CASSYSKEEKLFF
>TRBD2|.|TRBJ2-1|TRBV7-3
TGTGCCAGCAGCCCACAGGCGGGAGCTCCCAATGAGCAGTTCTTC
CASSPQAGAPNEQFF
>.|.|TRBJ2-1|TRBV30
TGTGCCTGGAGTTTACAGGGGCTCCGGGGGACGGAGCAGTTCTTC
CAWSLQGLRGTEQFF
>TRBD2|.|TRBJ2-3|TRBV4-1
TGCGCCAGCAGCAGAAGCGGGGAATTAAGCACAGATACGCAGTATTTT
CASSRSGELSTDTQYF
>.|.|TRBJ1-1|TRBV5-1
TGCGCCAGCGGCAGGGGCCAAGAGGGCACTGAAGCTTTCTTT
CASGRGQEGTEAFF